This TCR beta chain originates from a study of identical twins. General observations from the study: With abundant cord blood beta clonotypes, insertions were fewer; memory repertoires showed no such pattern.

A universal primer site arose from template switching, and cDNA bore unique molecular identifiers. TCRdb called the 5' RACE reads again in MiXCR, with one record for every CDR3 protein. The sample lists about 210,000 distinct CDR3 sequences, less than 10% occurring once. V lost 9 bases and J 4 bases, leaving 12 bases between the germline ends. This CDR3 comprises 12 residues. Germline V gene data show CDR1 as LNHDA and CDR2 as SQIVND (reference sequence). Turning to this clonotype: What it binds is unknown.

Material for sequencing was memory (CD45RO+) T cells sorted from blood. J is TRBJ1-2 and V is TRBV19; tentatively, D is TRBD1 (5 bases). The sequence was collected from a woman younger than 35 in good health. The CDR3 loop reads CASRDGRYGYTF. CDR3 in DNA: TGTGCCAGCCGGGACGGGCGCTATGGCTACACCTTC.